This TCR beta chain was found in a study of T cells after yellow fever vaccination. Conversion of TCR transcripts into cDNA relied on 5'RACE template switching, which added a universal primer site and UMIs. MiXCR, applied by TCRdb to the 5' RACE reads, yields one record per CDR3 protein. The sample consists of 450,000 to 550,000 distinct CDR3 sequences, less than 25% of them appearing once. The V end was cut by 5 bases, the J end by 2 bases, with 20 bases between. The CDR3 sequence is 17 residues long. Germline V CDR1 and CDR2: SGHAT, FQNNGV. V gene TRBV11-2 combines with J gene TRBJ2-3; possible D gene TRBD2, 7 bases. This material consisted of PBMCs, taken less than 25 days after the first yellow fever vaccination. This TCR was sampled from a young man who received the YFV17D yellow fever vaccine. The CDR3 DNA sequence: TGTGCCAGCAGCCCCAAGAGGGGGGGGAAGGTCACAGATACGCAGTATTTT. It yields the protein CASSPKRGGKVTDTQYF.